This T cell receptor (beta chain) was obtained from a study of blood T cell repertoires in COVID-19. Background on the study: PBMCs, B-cell-depleted T cells, or T cells were the source of the cDNA or gDNA that made up the material.

Authors' methods: Using reference gene primer amplification, nucleated cell counts were estimated. The table came from immunoSEQ multiplex PCR; TCRdb's copy has only in-frame clones and leaves some out. V, J and clone size are those of that table, while D and trimming were read from the DNA. The repertoire consists of roughly 60,000 clones, with approximately 78% occurring once and the leading ten covering under 15%. Sequenced: peripheral blood. The origin of this receptor is a man aged 80 or over with acute or convalescent COVID-19.

CDR3 coding DNA: TGTGCCAGCTCACCCTCCCGCTTAGGACAGGGAGGGAGCTATGGCTACACCTTC. Amino acids: CASSPSRLGQGGSYGYTF. V is TRBV18 and J is TRBJ1-2; 8 bases fit TRBD1. Germline assignment: CDR1 KGHSH and CDR2 LQKENI. V lost 3 bases, J lost 4 bases, and 16 bases stayed unmatched. This CDR3 is built from 18 residues.